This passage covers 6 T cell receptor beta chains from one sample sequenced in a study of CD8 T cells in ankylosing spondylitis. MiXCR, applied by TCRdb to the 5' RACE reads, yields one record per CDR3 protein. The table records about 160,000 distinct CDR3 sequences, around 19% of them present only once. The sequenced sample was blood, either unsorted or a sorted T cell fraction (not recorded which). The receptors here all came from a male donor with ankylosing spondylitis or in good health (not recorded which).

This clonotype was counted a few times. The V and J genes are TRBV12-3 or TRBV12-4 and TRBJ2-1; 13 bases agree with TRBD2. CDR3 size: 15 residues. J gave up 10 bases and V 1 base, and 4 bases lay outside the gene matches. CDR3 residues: CASSLGGLAGEEQFF. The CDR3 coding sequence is TGTGCCAGCAGTTTAGGAGGACTAGCGGGAGAGGAGCAGTTCTTC.

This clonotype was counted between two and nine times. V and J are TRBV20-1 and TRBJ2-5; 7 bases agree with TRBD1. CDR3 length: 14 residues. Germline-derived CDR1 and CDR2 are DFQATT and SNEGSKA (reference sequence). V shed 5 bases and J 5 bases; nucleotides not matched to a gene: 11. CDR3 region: CSAEALGQWETQYF. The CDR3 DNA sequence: TGCAGTGCTGAGGCGCTGGGACAGTGGGAGACCCAGTACTTC.

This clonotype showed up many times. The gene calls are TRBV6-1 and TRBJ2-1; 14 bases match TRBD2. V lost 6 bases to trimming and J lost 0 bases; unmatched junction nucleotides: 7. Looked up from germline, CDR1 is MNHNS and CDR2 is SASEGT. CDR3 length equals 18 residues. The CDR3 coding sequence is TGTGCCAGCAGCGGACTAGCGGGAGGATTCGCCTCCTACAATGAGCAGTTCTTC. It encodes CASSGLAGGFASYNEQFF.

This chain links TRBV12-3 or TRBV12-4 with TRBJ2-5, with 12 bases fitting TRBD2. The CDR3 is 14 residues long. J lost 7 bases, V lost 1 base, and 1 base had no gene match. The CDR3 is CASSLELAGGTQYF. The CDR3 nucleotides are TGTGCCAGCAGTTTAGAACTAGCGGGAGGGACCCAGTACTTC.

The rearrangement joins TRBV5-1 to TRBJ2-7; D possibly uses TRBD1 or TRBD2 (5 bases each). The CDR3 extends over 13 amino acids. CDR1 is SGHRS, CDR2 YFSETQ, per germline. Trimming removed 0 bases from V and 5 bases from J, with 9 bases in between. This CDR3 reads CASSLEGRNEQYF. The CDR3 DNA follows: TGCGCCAGCAGCTTGGAGGGACGAAACGAGCAGTACTTC.

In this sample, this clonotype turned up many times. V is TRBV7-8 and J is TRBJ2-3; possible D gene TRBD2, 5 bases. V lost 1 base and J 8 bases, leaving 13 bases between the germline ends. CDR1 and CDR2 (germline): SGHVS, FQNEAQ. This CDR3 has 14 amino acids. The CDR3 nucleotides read TGTGCCAGCAGCTTAGTCCCCAGAGGAGGTACGCAGTATTTT. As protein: CASSLVPRGGTQYF.